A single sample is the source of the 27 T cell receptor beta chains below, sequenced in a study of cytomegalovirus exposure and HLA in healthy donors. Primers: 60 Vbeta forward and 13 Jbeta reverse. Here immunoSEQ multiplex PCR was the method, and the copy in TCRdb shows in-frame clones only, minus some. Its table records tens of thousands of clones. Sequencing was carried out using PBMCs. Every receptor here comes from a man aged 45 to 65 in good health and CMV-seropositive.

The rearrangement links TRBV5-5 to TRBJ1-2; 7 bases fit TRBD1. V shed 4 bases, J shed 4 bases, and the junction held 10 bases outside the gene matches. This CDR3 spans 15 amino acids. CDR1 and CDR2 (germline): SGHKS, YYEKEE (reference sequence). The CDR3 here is CASSDRDRSVYGYTF. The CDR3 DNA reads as TGTGCCAGCAGCGACCGGGACAGAAGTGTCTATGGCTACACCTTC.

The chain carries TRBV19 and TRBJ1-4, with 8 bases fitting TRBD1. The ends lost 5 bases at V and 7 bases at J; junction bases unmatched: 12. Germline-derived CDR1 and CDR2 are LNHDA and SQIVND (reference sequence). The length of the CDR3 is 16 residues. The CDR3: CASSPTPQGGSEKLFF. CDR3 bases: TGTGCCAGTAGTCCAACACCACAGGGGGGGAGTGAAAAACTGTTTTTT.

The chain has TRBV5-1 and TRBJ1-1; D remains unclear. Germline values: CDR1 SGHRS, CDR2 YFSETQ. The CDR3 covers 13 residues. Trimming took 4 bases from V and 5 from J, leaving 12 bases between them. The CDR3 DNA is TGCGCCAGCAGCCCCGTCACGGGGACTGAAGCTTTCTTT. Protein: CASSPVTGTEAFF.

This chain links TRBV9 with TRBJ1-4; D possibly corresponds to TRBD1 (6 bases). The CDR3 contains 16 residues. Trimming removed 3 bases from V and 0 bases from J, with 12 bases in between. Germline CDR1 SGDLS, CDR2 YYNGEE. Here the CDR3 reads CASSAGQLTTNEKLFF. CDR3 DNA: TGTGCCAGCAGCGCCGGACAGTTAACAACTAATGAAAAACTGTTTTTT.

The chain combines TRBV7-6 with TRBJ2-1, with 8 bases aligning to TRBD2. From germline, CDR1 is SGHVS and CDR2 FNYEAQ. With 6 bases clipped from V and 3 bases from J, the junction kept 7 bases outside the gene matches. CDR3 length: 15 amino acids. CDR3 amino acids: CASSSRLAYYNEQFF. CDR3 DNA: TGTGCCAGCAGTTCCCGACTAGCGTACTACAATGAGCAGTTCTTC.

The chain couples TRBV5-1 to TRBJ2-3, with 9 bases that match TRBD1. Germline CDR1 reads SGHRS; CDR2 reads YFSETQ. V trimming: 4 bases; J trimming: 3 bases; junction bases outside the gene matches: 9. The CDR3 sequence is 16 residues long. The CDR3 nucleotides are TGCGCCAGCAGCGGGGGACAGGGATCGTATACAGATACGCAGTATTTT. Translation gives CASSGGQGSYTDTQYF.

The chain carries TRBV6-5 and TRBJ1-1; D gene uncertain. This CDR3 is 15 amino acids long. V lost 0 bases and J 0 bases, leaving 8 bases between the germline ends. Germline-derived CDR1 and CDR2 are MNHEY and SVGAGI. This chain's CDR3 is CASSYSGGVNTEAFF. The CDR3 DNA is TGTGCCAGCAGTTACTCAGGAGGCGTGAACACTGAAGCTTTCTTT.

The CDR3 loop is CASSFWTGWNTGELFF. The CDR3 coding sequence is TGTGCCAGCAGCTTTTGGACGGGGTGGAACACCGGGGAGCTGTTTTTT. The V and J genes are TRBV5-6 and TRBJ2-2; a possible D gene is TRBD2 (5 bases). The ends were cut back, 2 bases at V and 1 base at J, with 12 bases in the middle. The CDR3 totals 16 residues. From germline, CDR1 is SGHDT and CDR2 YYEEEE.

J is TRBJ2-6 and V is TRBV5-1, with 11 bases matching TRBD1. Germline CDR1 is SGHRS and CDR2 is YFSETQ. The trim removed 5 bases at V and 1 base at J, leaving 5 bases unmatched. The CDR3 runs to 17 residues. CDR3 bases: TGCGCCAGCAGGGGAGGACAGGGGGCGTCTGGGGCCAACGTCCTGACTTTC. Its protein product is CASRGGQGASGANVLTF.

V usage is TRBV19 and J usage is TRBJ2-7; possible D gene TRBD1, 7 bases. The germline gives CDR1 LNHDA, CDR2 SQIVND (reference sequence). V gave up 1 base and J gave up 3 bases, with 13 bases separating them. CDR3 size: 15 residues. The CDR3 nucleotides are TGTGCCAGTAGTATAGGCGGGACAGCGGTCTACGAGCAGTACTTC. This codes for CASSIGGTAVYEQYF. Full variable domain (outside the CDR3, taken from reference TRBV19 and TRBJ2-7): DGGITQSPKYLFRKEGQNVTLSCEQNLNHDAMYWYRQDPGQGLRLIYYSQIVNDFQKGDIAEGYSVSREKKESFPLTVTSAQKNPTAFYLCASSIGGTAVYEQYFGPGTRLTVT.

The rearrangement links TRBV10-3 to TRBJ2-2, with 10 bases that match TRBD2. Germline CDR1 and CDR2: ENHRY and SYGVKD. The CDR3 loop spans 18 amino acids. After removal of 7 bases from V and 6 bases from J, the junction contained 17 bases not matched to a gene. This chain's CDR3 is CAIKKGLASGLGAGELFF. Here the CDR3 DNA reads TGTGCCATCAAAAAGGGACTAGCGTCCGGCTTAGGGGCCGGGGAGCTGTTTTTT.

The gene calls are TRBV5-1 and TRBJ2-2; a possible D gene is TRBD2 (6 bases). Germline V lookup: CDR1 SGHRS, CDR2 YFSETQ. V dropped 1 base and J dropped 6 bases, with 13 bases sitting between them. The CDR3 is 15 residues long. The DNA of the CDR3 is TGCGCCAGCAGCTTGATGCCAGGGAGGCCCGGGGAGCTGTTTTTT. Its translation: CASSLMPGRPGELFF.

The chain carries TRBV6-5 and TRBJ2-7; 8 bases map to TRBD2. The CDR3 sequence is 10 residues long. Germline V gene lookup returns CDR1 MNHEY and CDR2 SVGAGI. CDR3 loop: CASSYDRGGV. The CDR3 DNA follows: TGTGCCAGCAGTTATGATCGGGGGGGAGTC.

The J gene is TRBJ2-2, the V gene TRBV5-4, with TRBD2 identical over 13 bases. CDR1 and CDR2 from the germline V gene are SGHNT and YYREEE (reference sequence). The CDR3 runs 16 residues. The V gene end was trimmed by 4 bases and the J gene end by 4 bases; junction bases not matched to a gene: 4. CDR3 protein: CASSTLAGGLTGELFF. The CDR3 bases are TGTGCCAGCAGCACACTAGCGGGAGGGCTCACCGGGGAGCTGTTTTTT.

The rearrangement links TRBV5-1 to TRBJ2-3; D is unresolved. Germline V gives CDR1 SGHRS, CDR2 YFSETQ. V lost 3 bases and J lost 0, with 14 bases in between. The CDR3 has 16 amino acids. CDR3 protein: CASSSPAASSTDTQYF. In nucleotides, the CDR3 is TGCGCCAGCAGCTCCCCGGCGGCCTCCAGCACAGATACGCAGTATTTT.

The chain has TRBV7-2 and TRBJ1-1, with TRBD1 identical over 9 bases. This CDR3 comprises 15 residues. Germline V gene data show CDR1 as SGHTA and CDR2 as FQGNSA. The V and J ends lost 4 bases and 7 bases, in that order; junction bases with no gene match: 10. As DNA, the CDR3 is TGTGCCAGCAGCTCTGGACAGGGGCCCGGGGATGAAGCTTTCTTT. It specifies CASSSGQGPGDEAFF.

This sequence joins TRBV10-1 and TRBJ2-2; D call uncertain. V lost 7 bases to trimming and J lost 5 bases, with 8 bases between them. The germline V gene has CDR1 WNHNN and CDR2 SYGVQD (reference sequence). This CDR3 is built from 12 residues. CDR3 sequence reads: CASNLCTGELFF. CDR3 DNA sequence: TGCGCCAGCAATCTCTGTACCGGGGAGCTGTTTTTT.

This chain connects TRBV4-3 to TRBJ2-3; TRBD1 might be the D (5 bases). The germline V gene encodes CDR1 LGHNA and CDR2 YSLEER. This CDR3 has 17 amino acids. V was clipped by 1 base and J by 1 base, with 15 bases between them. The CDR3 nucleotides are TGCGCCAGCAGCCAAGGACTTAGGGGTCCCGGCACAGATACGCAGTATTTT. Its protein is CASSQGLRGPGTDTQYF.

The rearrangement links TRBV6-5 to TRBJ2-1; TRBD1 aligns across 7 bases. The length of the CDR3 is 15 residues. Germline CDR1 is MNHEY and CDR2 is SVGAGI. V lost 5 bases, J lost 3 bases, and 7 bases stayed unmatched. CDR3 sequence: CASSPTGTDYNEQFF. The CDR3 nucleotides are TGTGCCAGCAGTCCGACCGGGACAGACTACAATGAGCAGTTCTTC.

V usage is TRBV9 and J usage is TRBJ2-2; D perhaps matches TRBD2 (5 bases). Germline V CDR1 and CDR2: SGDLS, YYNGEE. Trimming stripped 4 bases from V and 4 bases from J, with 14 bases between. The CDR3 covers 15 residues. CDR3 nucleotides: TGTGCCAGCAGCACCCAAGGGAGTTTCACCGGGGAGCTGTTTTTT. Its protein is CASSTQGSFTGELFF.

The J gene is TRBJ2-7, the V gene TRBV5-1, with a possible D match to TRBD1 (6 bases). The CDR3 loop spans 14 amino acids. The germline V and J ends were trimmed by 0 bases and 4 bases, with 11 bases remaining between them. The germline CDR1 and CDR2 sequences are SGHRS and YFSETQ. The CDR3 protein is CASSLGDTVYEQYV. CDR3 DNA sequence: TGCGCCAGCAGCTTGGGGGACACAGTTTACGAGCAGTACGTC.

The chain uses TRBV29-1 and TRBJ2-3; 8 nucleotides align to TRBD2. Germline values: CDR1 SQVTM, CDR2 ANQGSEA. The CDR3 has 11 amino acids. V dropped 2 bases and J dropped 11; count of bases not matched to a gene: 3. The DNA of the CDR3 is TGCAGCGTTGAAAGCGGGAGAGAGCAGTATTTT. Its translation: CSVESGREQYF.

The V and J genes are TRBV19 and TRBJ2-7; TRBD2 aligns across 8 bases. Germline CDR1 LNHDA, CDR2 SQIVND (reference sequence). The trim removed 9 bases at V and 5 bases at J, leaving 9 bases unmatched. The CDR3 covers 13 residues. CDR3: CASRATSVHEQYF. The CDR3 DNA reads TGTGCCAGCAGGGCGACTAGCGTCCACGAGCAGTACTTC. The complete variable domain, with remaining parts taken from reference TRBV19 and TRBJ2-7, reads DGGITQSPKYLFRKEGQNVTLSCEQNLNHDAMYWYRQDPGQGLRLIYYSQIVNDFQKGDIAEGYSVSREKKESFPLTVTSAQKNPTAFYLCASRATSVHEQYFGPGTRLTVT.

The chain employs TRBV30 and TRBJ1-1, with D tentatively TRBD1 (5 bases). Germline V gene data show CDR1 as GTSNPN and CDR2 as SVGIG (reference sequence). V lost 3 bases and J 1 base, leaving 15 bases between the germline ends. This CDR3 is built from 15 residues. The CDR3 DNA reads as TGTGCCTGGAGGGGGCCGGGGGGGAGGAACACTGAAGCTTTCTTT. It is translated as CAWRGPGGRNTEAFF.

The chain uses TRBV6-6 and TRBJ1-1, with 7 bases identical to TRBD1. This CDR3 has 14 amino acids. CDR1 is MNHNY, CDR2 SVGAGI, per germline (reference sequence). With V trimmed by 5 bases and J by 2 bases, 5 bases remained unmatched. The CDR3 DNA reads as TGTGCCAGCAGTCCCCGACAGGGAAACACTGAAGCTTTCTTT. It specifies CASSPRQGNTEAFF.

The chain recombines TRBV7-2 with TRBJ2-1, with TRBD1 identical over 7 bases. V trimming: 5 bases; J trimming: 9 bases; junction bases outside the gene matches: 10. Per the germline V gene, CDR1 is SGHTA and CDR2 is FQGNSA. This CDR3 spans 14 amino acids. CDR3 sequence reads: CASSRNYRGREQFF. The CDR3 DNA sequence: TGTGCCAGCAGCCGGAACTACAGGGGACGTGAGCAGTTCTTC.

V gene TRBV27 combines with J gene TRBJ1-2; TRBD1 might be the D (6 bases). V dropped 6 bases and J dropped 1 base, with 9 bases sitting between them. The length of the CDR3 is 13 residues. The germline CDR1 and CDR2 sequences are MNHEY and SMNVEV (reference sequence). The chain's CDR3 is CASSPQGNYGYTF. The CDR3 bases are TGTGCCAGCAGCCCACAGGGTAACTATGGCTACACCTTC.